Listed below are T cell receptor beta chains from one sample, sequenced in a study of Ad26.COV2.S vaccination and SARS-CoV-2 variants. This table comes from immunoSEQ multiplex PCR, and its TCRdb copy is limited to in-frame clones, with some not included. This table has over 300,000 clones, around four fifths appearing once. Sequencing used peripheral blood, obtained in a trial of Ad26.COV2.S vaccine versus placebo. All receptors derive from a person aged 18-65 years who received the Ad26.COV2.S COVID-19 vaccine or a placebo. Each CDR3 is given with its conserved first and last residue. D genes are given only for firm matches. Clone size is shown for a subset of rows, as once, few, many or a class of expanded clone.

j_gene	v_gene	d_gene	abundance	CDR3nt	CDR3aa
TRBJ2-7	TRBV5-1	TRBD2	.	TGCGCCAGCAGCTTGGACAGCGGGGGGGTTTCCTACGAGCAGTACTTC	CASSLDSGGVSYEQYF
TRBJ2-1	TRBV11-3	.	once	TGTGCCAGCAGCTTATCAGGTTGGGGGCTAGTCCCGAGCAATGAGCAGTTCTTC	CASSLSGWGLVPSNEQFF
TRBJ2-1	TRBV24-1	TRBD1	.	TGTGCCACCAGTGATGCCGGGACAGGGGCGTACAATGAGCAGTTCTTC	CATSDAGTGAYNEQFF
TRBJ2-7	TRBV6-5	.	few	TGTGCCAGCAGTTATTCTGGGACCCACGAGCAGTACTTC	CASSYSGTHEQYF
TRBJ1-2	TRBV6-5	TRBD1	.	TGTGCCAGCAGCCCCCTTTGGACAGGCCCTTATGGCTACACCTTC	CASSPLWTGPYGYTF
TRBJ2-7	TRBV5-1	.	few	TGCGCCAGCAGTAGAGAGGGGCGATACGAGCAGTACTTC	CASSREGRYEQYF
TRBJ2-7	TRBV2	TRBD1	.	TGTGCCAGCAGTGCCTGGCTGGCCACCAGGGGGGAGCAGTACTTC	CASSAWLATRGEQYF
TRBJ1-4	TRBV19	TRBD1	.	TGTGCCAGTAGTACCTATGACCGAGGACAGGGAAATGAAAAACTGTTTTTT	CASSTYDRGQGNEKLFF
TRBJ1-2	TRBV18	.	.	TGTGCCAGCTCACCACCTCCGCAGGGCAGGGACTATGGCTACACCTTC	CASSPPPQGRDYGYTF
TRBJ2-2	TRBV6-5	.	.	TGTGCCAGCAGTTTTCAGGGGTGGGGCACCGGGGAGCTGTTTTTT	CASSFQGWGTGELFF
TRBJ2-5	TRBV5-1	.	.	TGCGCCAGCAGCTACCGGACGGGCTACATGGAGACCCAGTACTTC	CASSYRTGYMETQYF
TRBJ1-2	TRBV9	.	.	TGTGCCAGCAGCGCCGACAGAAACTATGGCTACACCTTC	CASSADRNYGYTF
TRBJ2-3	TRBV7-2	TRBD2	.	TGTGCCAGCACCGAGGGGACTAGCGGGGCGGGGGATACGCAGTATTTT	CASTEGTSGAGDTQYF
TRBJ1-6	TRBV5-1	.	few	TGCGCCAGCAGCCCCGGACACGAGGGCTCACCCCTCCACTTT	CASSPGHEGSPLHF
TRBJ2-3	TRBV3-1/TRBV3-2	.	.	TGTGCCAGCAGCCAACCGCCTCTAAAAAGCGGTAGCACAGATACGCAGTATTTT	CASSQPPLKSGSTDTQYF
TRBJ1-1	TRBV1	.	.	TGCACCAGCAGCCAAGATCACGGAGAAACAGGCGAGAACACTGAAGCTTTCTTT	CTSSQDHGETGENTEAFF
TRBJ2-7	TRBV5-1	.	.	TGCGCCAGCAGCTTATATCCAGGGGCCTACGAGCAGTACTTC	CASSLYPGAYEQYF
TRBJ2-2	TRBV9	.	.	TGTGCCAGCAGCGCACGACAGCTAAACACCGGGGAGCTGTTTTTT	CASSARQLNTGELFF
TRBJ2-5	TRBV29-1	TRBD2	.	TGCAGCGTCTCTAGCGGGGGGGTTGCAGAGACCCAGTACTTC	CSVSSGGVAETQYF
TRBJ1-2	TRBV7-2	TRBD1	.	TGTGCCAGCAGCATAGAGACAGGGGTACATGGCTACACCTTC	CASSIETGVHGYTF
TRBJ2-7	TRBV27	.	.	TGTGCCAGCCTTACGACAGGTTATCCCTACGAGCAGTACTTC	CASLTTGYPYEQYF
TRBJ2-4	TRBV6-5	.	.	TGTGCCAGCCGCCGCGGGGTTTACGCCAAAAACATTCAGTACTTC	CASRRGVYAKNIQYF
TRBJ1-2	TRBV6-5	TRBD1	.	TGTGCCAGCCAGACAGGGTCCTATGGCTACACCTTC	CASQTGSYGYTF
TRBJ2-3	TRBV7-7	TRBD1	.	TGTGCCAGCAGCTTAGGGCAGGGGGCAGATACGCAGTATTTT	CASSLGQGADTQYF
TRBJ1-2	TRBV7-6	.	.	TGTGCCAGCAGCTTGAATTCTGGGTTCTTACATGGCTACACCTTC	CASSLNSGFLHGYTF
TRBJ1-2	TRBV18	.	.	TGTGCCAGCTCACCACCGCAGAAAAACTATGGCTACACCTTC	CASSPPQKNYGYTF
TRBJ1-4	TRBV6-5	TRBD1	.	TGTGCCAGCAGTTACTCACAGGGGCCTAATGAAAAACTGTTTTTT	CASSYSQGPNEKLFF
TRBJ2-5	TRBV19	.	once	TGTGCCAGTAAGGACAGCCGTTTTAAGGAGACCCAGTACTTC	CASKDSRFKETQYF
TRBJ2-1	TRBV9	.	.	TGTGCCAGCAGCACCCGCGGGGACCCCTACAATGAGCAGTTCTTC	CASSTRGDPYNEQFF
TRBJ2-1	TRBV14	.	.	TGTGCCAGCAGCCTTAGCGGCAATGAGCAGTTCTTC	CASSLSGNEQFF
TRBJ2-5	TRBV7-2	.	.	TGTGCCAGCAGCTTAGTTTTGTTGTCTACAAAAGAGACCCAGTACTTC	CASSLVLLSTKETQYF
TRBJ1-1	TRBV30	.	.	TGTGCCTGGACCGTGGGAGTTGGAGCTTTCTTT	CAWTVGVGAFF